The 26 T cell receptor beta chains given below trace back to one sample, sequenced in a study of cytomegalovirus exposure and HLA in healthy donors. The PCR employed 60 Vbeta primers together with 13 Jbeta primers. The repertoire was sequenced with immunoSEQ multiplex PCR; TCRdb's copy has only in-frame clones and lacks some. Here the sample spans under 200,000 clones, roughly 80% being singletons. Sequenced: PBMCs. These receptors all come from a man aged 35 to 55 in good health and CMV-seronegative.

V is TRBV7-2 and J is TRBJ2-5, with TRBD1 matching 7 bases. There are 13 residues in the CDR3. CDR1 SGHTA and CDR2 FQGNSA come from the germline V gene. Germline trimming cut 5 bases from V and 2 bases from J; bases unmatched to any gene: 2. CDR3 sequence: CASSKGQQETQYF. For the CDR3, the DNA is TGTGCCAGCAGCAAGGGACAGCAAGAGACCCAGTACTTC.

The chain is built from TRBV27 and TRBJ1-5; D is possibly TRBD1 (6 bases). Trimming stripped 10 bases from V and 0 bases from J, with 13 bases between. The CDR3 is 14 residues long. Germline V CDR1 and CDR2: MNHEY, SMNVEV (reference sequence). The CDR3 bases are TGTGCCACCCGGGACACCTTTAGCAATCAGCCCCAGCATTTT. This codes for CATRDTFSNQPQHF.

J is TRBJ2-1 and V is TRBV2; D ambiguous. Trimming stripped 1 base from V and 3 bases from J, with 7 bases between. CDR1 SNHLY and CDR2 FYNNEI come from the germline V gene. This CDR3 spans 14 amino acids. CDR3 DNA sequence: TGTGCCAGCAGTGAAGGACTTTACTACAATGAGCAGTTCTTC. Translated: CASSEGLYYNEQFF.

This clone has a handful of counts. The CDR3 nucleotides are TGTGCCAGCAGTCCCTTAATGTCTTTTTACAATGAGCAGTTCTTC. Amino acid sequence: CASSPLMSFYNEQFF. This chain connects TRBV7-9 to TRBJ2-1; D unresolved. CDR1 and CDR2 from the germline V gene are SEHNR and FQNEAQ (reference sequence). This CDR3 has 15 amino acids. The V and J ends lost 6 bases and 4 bases respectively, with 16 bases between them.

The sample holds one count of this clone. The chain has TRBV5-6 and TRBJ2-5; possibly TRBD2 for D (6 bases). CDR1 is SGHDT and CDR2 is YYEEEE in the germline V gene. The V gene lost 3 bases and the J gene lost 3 bases, with 18 bases spanning the gap. The CDR3 consists of 16 residues. CDR3 sequence reads: CASSSNWRGREETQYF. The DNA for the CDR3 is TGTGCCAGCAGCTCCAACTGGCGGGGCCGGGAAGAGACCCAGTACTTC.

The rearrangement links TRBV11-3 to TRBJ2-2; 7 nucleotides match TRBD2. The V and J ends lost 4 bases and 4 bases, in that order; junction bases with no gene match: 9. Looked up from germline, CDR1 is SGHNT and CDR2 is YENEEA. The CDR3 sequence is 16 residues long. The CDR3 coding sequence is TGTGCCAGCAGCTCCCGACTGCGGGGGAGCACCGGGGAGCTGTTTTTT. Translation: CASSSRLRGSTGELFF.

The V call is TRBV5-1, the J call TRBJ1-1; 8 positions match TRBD1. CDR1 is SGHRS and CDR2 is YFSETQ in the germline V gene. V was pared by 3 bases and J by 2 bases, with 12 bases of the junction left unmatched. The CDR3 loop spans 17 amino acids. The CDR3 region has the DNA TGCGCCAGCAGCTCCTCGGGCCACAGGGGGGAAAACACTGAAGCTTTCTTT. It is translated as CASSSSGHRGENTEAFF.

A few counts support this clone. The rearrangement links TRBV10-3 to TRBJ2-4; the match to TRBD2 covers 9 bases. The CDR3 sequence is 16 residues long. Germline lookup yields CDR1 ENHRY and CDR2 SYGVKD. After removal of 0 bases from V and 3 bases from J, the junction contained 3 bases not matched to a gene. DNA for the CDR3: TGTGCCATCAGTGAGTCGGGCGGGGGGGGCAAAAACATTCAGTACTTC. It is translated as CAISESGGGGKNIQYF.

On this clone: Compared with germline, one end of the junction differs, possibly owing to a read error. The J gene is TRBJ1-6, the V gene TRBV7-9, with TRBD1 matching 8 bases. This CDR3 comprises 16 residues. Germline V gene lookup returns CDR1 SEHNR and CDR2 FQNEAQ (reference sequence). This CDR3 reads CSSSPPSAGGLSPLHF. CDR3 DNA sequence: TGTTCCAGCAGCCCACCCTCGGCAGGGGGCCTTTCACCCCTCCACTTT. Full variable domain (remainder filled in from reference TRBV7-9 and TRBJ1-6): DTGVSQNPRHKITKRGQNVTFRCDPISEHNRLYWYRQTLGQGPEFLTYFQNEAQLEKSRLLSDRFSAERPKGSFSTLEIQRTEQGDSAMYLCSSSPPSAGGLSPLHFGNGTRLTVT.

V gene TRBV4-1 combines with J gene TRBJ1-1; 8 bases line up with TRBD1. This CDR3 comprises 14 residues. J lost 3 bases, V lost 7 bases, and 7 bases had no gene match. Germline lookup yields CDR1 MGHRA and CDR2 YSYEKL. Here the CDR3 reads CASTETGGDTEAFF. In nucleotides, the CDR3 is TGCGCCAGCACCGAAACAGGGGGTGACACTGAAGCTTTCTTT.

The rearrangement joins TRBV7-2 to TRBJ1-6; a weak D match, TRBD1 (5 bases). Trimming shortened V by 3 bases and J by 7 bases, and 16 bases separated the two germline ends. Germline CDR1 and CDR2: SGHTA and FQGNSA. The CDR3 has 16 residues. The CDR3: CASSFYGRGQNSPLHF. The CDR3, as DNA: TGTGCCAGCAGCTTCTACGGACGCGGACAAAATTCACCCCTCCACTTT.

The chain combines TRBV2 with TRBJ1-4; D may be TRBD1 (6 bases). Between the trimmed V and J ends, which lost 8 bases and 6 bases, there was a span of 13 bases. CDR3 length: 13 residues. From germline, CDR1 is SNHLY and CDR2 FYNNEI. DNA for the CDR3: TGTGCCAGCCTCGAGGGGGACGATGAAAAACTGTTTTTT. This gives the protein CASLEGDDEKLFF.

The J gene is TRBJ2-7, the V gene TRBV7-2; 13 bases are shared with TRBD2. The germline V gene encodes CDR1 SGHTA and CDR2 FQGNSA. This CDR3 is 16 amino acids long. Trimming took 2 bases from V and 2 from J; bases not matched to a gene: 3. CDR3 in amino acids: CASSLRLAGGTYEQYF. In DNA form, the CDR3 reads TGTGCCAGCAGCTTACGACTAGCGGGAGGAACCTACGAGCAGTACTTC.

The rearrangement uses TRBV30 and TRBJ2-1; D is perhaps TRBD2 (6 bases). The CDR3 covers 15 residues. The V gene's germline CDR1 is GTSNPN and CDR2 SVGIG (reference sequence). The V end was cut by 5 bases, the J end by 7 bases, with 21 bases between. The CDR3 nucleotides read TGTGCCTGGGGCACGCGGGGAGCCTTGAGGAATGAGCAGTTCTTC. As protein: CAWGTRGALRNEQFF.

The chain couples TRBV5-1 to TRBJ2-5, with 9 bases lining up with TRBD2. Germline-derived CDR1 and CDR2 are SGHRS and YFSETQ. CDR3 length: 15 residues. V lost 0 bases, J lost 2 bases, and 2 bases stayed unmatched. The CDR3 is CASSLVLAGQETQYF. In DNA, the CDR3 is TGCGCCAGCAGCTTGGTCCTAGCGGGGCAAGAGACCCAGTACTTC.

This clone was counted a single time. The CDR3: CASSLKSGEGNEQFF. Written as DNA, the CDR3 is TGTGCCAGCAGCTTAAAGTCAGGGGAAGGCAATGAGCAGTTCTTC. The chain joins TRBV11-3 to TRBJ2-1, with D possibly matching TRBD1 (6 bases). Germline CDR1 and CDR2: SGHNT and YENEEA. The V and J ends lost 2 bases and 6 bases respectively, with 14 bases between them. The CDR3 is made up of 15 amino acids.

The rearrangement uses TRBV11-2 and TRBJ1-2; D is unclear. The germline CDR1 and CDR2 sequences are SGHAT and FQNNGV. The CDR3 contains 13 residues. The V and J ends lost 2 bases and 4 bases respectively, with 8 bases between them. CDR3 amino acids: CASSLPSGYGYTF. In nucleotides, the CDR3 is TGTGCCAGCAGCTTACCGTCAGGCTATGGCTACACCTTC.

The chain joins TRBV5-4 to TRBJ2-3; tentatively, D is TRBD2 (7 bases). The CDR3 extends over 15 amino acids. The V and J ends lost 4 bases and 6 bases respectively, with 18 bases between them. Germline CDR1 is SGHNT and CDR2 is YYREEE (reference sequence). The CDR3 is CASSEWGGRGDTQYF. CDR3 DNA: TGTGCCAGCAGCGAATGGGGGGGCCGAGGGGATACGCAGTATTTT.

V and J are TRBV7-9 and TRBJ2-1, with D possibly matching TRBD2 (6 bases). The V gene's germline CDR1 is SEHNR and CDR2 FQNEAQ (reference sequence). This CDR3 is 15 amino acids long. V was trimmed by 2 bases and J by 3 bases, leaving 11 bases between them. CDR3 nucleotide sequence: TGTGCCAGCAGCTTACTGACGGGAGACTACAATGAGCAGTTCTTC. Protein: CASSLLTGDYNEQFF.

The rearrangement joins TRBV6-6 to TRBJ2-7; 7 bases align to TRBD1. This CDR3 contains 15 residues. Trimming at V came to 5 bases and at J to 0 bases, leaving 7 bases not matched to a gene. Germline V gives CDR1 MNHNY, CDR2 SVGAGI (reference sequence). The CDR3 loop reads CASSPRDSISYEQYF. Here the CDR3 DNA reads TGTGCCAGCAGTCCCCGGGACAGCATCTCCTACGAGCAGTACTTC.

The gene calls are TRBV9 and TRBJ2-2, with 8 bases aligning to TRBD2. This CDR3 is built from 16 residues. Germline-derived CDR1 and CDR2 are SGDLS and YYNGEE. V lost 3 bases to trimming and J lost 4 bases; unmatched junction nucleotides: 8. The CDR3 region has the DNA TGTGCCAGCAGCGCCTACACCGGGACTAGCACCGGGGAGCTGTTTTTT. Amino acids: CASSAYTGTSTGELFF. The full variable domain, completed using reference TRBV9 and TRBJ2-2, is DSGVTQTPKHLITATGQRVTLRCSPRSGDLSVYWYQQSLDQGLQFLIQYYNGEERAKGNILERFSAQQFPDLHSELNLSSLELGDSALYFCASSAYTGTSTGELFFGEGSRLTVL.

This rearrangement joins TRBV14 to TRBJ2-1, with 10 bases identical to TRBD2. This CDR3 contains 20 residues. Germline V gene sequence: CDR1 SGHDN, CDR2 FVKESK. V was pared by 0 bases and J by 4 bases, with 15 bases of the junction left unmatched. CDR3 DNA sequence: TGTGCCAGCAGCCAAGAGCGTTTTCAGCGGGGGGGCCAATTTTACAATGAGCAGTTCTTC. Translated: CASSQERFQRGGQFYNEQFF.

V and J are TRBV6-6 and TRBJ2-1; TRBD1 matches at 7 bases. V lost 6 bases, J lost 1 base, and 6 bases stayed unmatched. The CDR3 totals 15 residues. CDR1 and CDR2 from the germline V gene are MNHNY and SVGAGI (reference sequence). CDR3: CASRRRQGSYNEQFF. The CDR3 region has the DNA TGTGCCAGCAGGCGTCGACAGGGATCCTACAATGAGCAGTTCTTC.

On this clone: The sample holds other DNA sequences that translate to the same CDR3. The CDR3 loop is CASSLPGQNTEAFF. CDR3 DNA: TGCGCCAGCAGCTTGCCGGGACAGAACACTGAAGCTTTCTTT. The V call is TRBV5-1, the J call TRBJ1-1; maybe TRBD1 (6 bases). The V end lost 1 base, the J end lost 1 base, and 8 bases lay between the germline ends. Per germline, CDR1 SGHRS and CDR2 YFSETQ. The CDR3 has 14 amino acids.

In this sample, this clone turned up once. This chain connects TRBV11-3 to TRBJ2-1, with TRBD2 as a possible D gene (6 bases). The V gene lost 0 bases and the J gene lost 10 bases, with 10 bases spanning the gap. CDR3 length: 13 amino acids. Germline-derived CDR1 and CDR2 are SGHNT and YENEEA. CDR3 in amino acids: CASSLDPSGEQFF. In DNA, the CDR3 is TGTGCCAGCAGCTTAGATCCCAGCGGGGAGCAGTTCTTC.

The chain recombines TRBV5-1 with TRBJ1-2; 10 positions match TRBD1. V trimming: 4 bases; J trimming: 1 base; junction bases outside the gene matches: 13. The CDR3 contains 18 residues. In germline, CDR1 is SGHRS, CDR2 YFSETQ. CDR3: CASSPRTGGDIINYGYTF. The CDR3 DNA sequence: TGCGCCAGCAGCCCAAGGACAGGGGGAGATATCATTAACTATGGCTACACCTTC.